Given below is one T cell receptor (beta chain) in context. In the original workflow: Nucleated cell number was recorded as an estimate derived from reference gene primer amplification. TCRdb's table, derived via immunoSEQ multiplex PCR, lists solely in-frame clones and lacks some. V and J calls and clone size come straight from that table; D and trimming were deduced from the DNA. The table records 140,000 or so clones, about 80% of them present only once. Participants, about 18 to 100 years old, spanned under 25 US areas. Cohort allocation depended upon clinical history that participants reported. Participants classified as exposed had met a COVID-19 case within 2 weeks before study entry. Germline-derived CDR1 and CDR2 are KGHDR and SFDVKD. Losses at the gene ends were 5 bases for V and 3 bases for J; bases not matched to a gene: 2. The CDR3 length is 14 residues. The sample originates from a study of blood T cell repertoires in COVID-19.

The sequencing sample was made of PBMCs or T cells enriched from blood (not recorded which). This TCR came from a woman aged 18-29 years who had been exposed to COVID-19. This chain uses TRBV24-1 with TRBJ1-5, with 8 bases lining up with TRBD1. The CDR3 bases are TGTGCCACCAGTGTGACAGGGGCCAATCAGCCCCAGCATTTT. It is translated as CATSVTGANQPQHF.